The source of this TCR beta chain is a study of OX40 agonist ivuxolimab in advanced cancers. Repertoires were generated with immunoSEQ multiplex PCR, while TCRdb's copy carries only in-frame clones and drops some. The sample carries 54,000 or so clones, over 75% recorded once. Blood sampling took place at baseline, cycle 4 day 1, and cycle 7 day 1. This clone has more than one count but fewer than ten. CDR3 length: 17 residues. The V gene end was trimmed by 5 bases and the J gene end by 5 bases; junction bases not matched to a gene: 14. CDR1 is LNHDA and CDR2 is SQIVND in the germline V gene (reference sequence).

Sequenced here: CD4+ or CD8+ T cells sorted from blood, sampled in a trial of the OX40 agonist ivuxolimab. V usage is TRBV19 and J usage is TRBJ1-4; 7 nucleotides match TRBD1. The sequence was obtained from an adult with an advanced solid tumor such as melanoma, head and neck, liver or kidney cancer. In nucleotides, the CDR3 is TGTGCCAGTAGTCCCAGTCAGAGGGACAGATTCAATGAAAAACTGTTTTTT. Its translation is CASSPSQRDRFNEKLFF.